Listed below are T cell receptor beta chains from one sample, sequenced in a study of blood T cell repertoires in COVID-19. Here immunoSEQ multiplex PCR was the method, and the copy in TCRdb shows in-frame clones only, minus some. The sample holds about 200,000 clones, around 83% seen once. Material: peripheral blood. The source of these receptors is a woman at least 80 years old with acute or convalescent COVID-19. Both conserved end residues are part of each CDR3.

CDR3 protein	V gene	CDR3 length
CASSLMGQGGTEAFF	TRBV5-1	15
CASSIDLGGNQPQHF	TRBV19	15
CASSLGLGPTQETQYF	TRBV7-3	16
CASRRTSGSSGEQFF	TRBV19	15
CASSKWTSGRADYNEQFF	TRBV4-2	18
CASSSTGWNSNYGYTF	TRBV27	16
CASSFSGYEREEAFF	TRBV7-9	15
CASTPPGTGTYGYTF	TRBV19	15
CASSPGTPYEQYF	TRBV18	13
CASSPRTGTVYNEQFF	TRBV9	16
CASSLQGLGTEAFF	TRBV5-5	14
CASSLTSGITGELFF	TRBV27	15
CASSRTDDFQPQHF	TRBV3-1/TRBV3-2	14
CASSHYSISYEQYF	TRBV4-3	14
CASSPQTYEQYF	TRBV18	12
CASSYLGGSTEAFF	TRBV6-6	14
CASSFSANGYTF	TRBV12-3/TRBV12-4	12
CASSLQGGSYNEQFF	TRBV5-1	15
CASSQGDRAYEKLFF	TRBV3-1/TRBV3-2	15
CASSAGTGGPPLHF	TRBV19	14